This T cell receptor beta chain was recorded in a study of metastatic and nonmetastatic thyroid tumors (dated by TCRdb to 2018 to 2021). In the study overall: Repertoires were compared across peripheral blood and tumor or nodule tissue samples from malignant and benign thyroid patients.

Preparation of the library involved PCR. The sequencer was an Illumina HiSeq 4000. High-throughput sequencing was used to profile the CDR3 region of the TCR beta-chain in every patient. The original pipeline was this. CDR3 differences across clinicopathological groups were used to build a classifier for discriminating distant-metastatic papillary thyroid cancer patients. To measure repertoire diversity the researchers used the Shannon index, while the Morisita-Horn index served to gauge how similar the tumor and blood repertoires were. TCRdb's own reprocessing of the public reads used fastp at Q25 and MiXCR and kept productive beta chains. The V and J calls and clone size are TCRdb's, not the authors'. For this sample the table gives about 40,000 clones, of which 15% to 20% were detected only once. The top ten clonotypes cover 3% to 4% of the sample. About this clone: The clone's antigen remains unknown. A much larger clone lies a single base off, so this may be a read error. Other DNA sequences from this sample encode an identical CDR3 as well.

No treatment had been received by any patient before thyroid surgery. Using T-cell receptor beta sequencing, the study looked back at clinical samples from patients collected from about 2011 to 2018. The germline V gene (reference sequence) sets CDR1 to DFQATT and CDR2 to SNEGSKA. From its cysteine to its phenylalanine, the CDR3 spans 15 amino acids. Only the CDR3 part of the read is kept: 45 bases, read in frame from the first base. V and J lose 1 base and 7 bases, and a span of 20 bases separates them. The investigation overall reported the following: In both blood and tumor samples, malignant tumors were reported to have significantly higher TCR beta diversity than benign nodules.

This sequence was found in a female donor with papillary thyroid cancer or a benign thyroid nodule (not recorded which). Some clones in this sample may be carry-over from other donors' samples. The chain links TRBV20-1 with TRBJ2-7; no D gene is confidently identified. The sample comprised blood. The DNA sequence is TGCAGTGCTAGAGTCCCCGGTACTGGCAGTAGGGAGCAGTACTTC. Its product reads: CSARVPGTGSREQYF.